The 22 T cell receptor beta chains presented below share a single source sample, sequenced in a study of stem cell transplantation in POMP-related autoinflammatory disease. Repertoires were generated with immunoSEQ multiplex PCR, while TCRdb's copy carries only in-frame clones and drops some. The data hold some 30,000 clones, with roughly 88% observed a single time. Sequencing used CD4+ T cells from PBMCs, obtained before stem cell transplantation. These receptors were taken from a human donor with POMP-related autoinflammation and immune dysregulation (PRAID).

Only a few counts were recorded for this clone. J is TRBJ1-1 and V is TRBV19; maybe TRBD1 (5 bases). The CDR3 is 14 residues long. CDR1 LNHDA and CDR2 SQIVND come from the germline V gene (reference sequence). The ends were cut back, 2 bases at V and 1 base at J, with 8 bases in the middle. CDR3 sequence (DNA): TGTGCCAGTAGTATACAGGGAGGGAACACTGAAGCTTTCTTT. Residues: CASSIQGGNTEAFF.

The rearrangement joins TRBV28 to TRBJ2-7; 10 nucleotides match TRBD1. This CDR3 has 14 residues. Trimming removed 6 bases from V and 7 bases from J; junction bases left unmatched: 9. Germline V CDR1 and CDR2: MDHEN, SYDVKM. CDR3 protein: CASSTGQGFSEQYF. The CDR3 DNA reads as TGTGCCAGCAGCACGGGACAGGGGTTTAGTGAGCAGTACTTC.

This CDR3 reads CASSLARVRETQYF. The CDR3 DNA is TGCGCCAGCAGCTTGGCTAGGGTTCGAGAGACCCAGTACTTC. The chain joins TRBV5-1 to TRBJ2-5; D is unclear. Between the trimmed V and J ends, which lost 0 bases and 4 bases, there was a span of 10 bases. The germline V gene encodes CDR1 SGHRS and CDR2 YFSETQ. This CDR3 has 14 amino acids.

The rearrangement joins TRBV30 to TRBJ1-1; D is undetermined. The V gene lost 3 bases and the J gene lost 11 bases, with 10 bases spanning the gap. This CDR3 is 10 amino acids long. Germline-derived CDR1 and CDR2 are GTSNPN and SVGIG (reference sequence). The CDR3 sequence: CAWSRTEAFF. The CDR3 DNA reads TGTGCCTGGAGCCGTACGGAGGCTTTCTTT.

The chain recombines TRBV10-3 with TRBJ2-1; 13 bases match TRBD2. CDR3 length: 20 residues. The V and J ends lost 4 bases and 4 bases, in that order; junction bases with no gene match: 16. Per the germline V gene, CDR1 is ENHRY and CDR2 is SYGVKD. The chain's CDR3 is CAISGPPGLAGTGPYNEQFF. The CDR3 DNA reads TGTGCCATCAGTGGGCCCCCGGGACTAGCGGGAACGGGCCCTTACAATGAGCAGTTCTTC.

The chain employs TRBV7-9 and TRBJ2-5, with TRBD2 as a possible D gene (7 bases). Trimming stripped 3 bases from V and 0 bases from J, with 11 bases between. This CDR3 has 15 residues. Germline V gene lookup returns CDR1 SEHNR and CDR2 FQNEAQ (reference sequence). CDR3 amino acids: CASSFFGGHQETQYF. The CDR3 DNA reads as TGTGCCAGCAGCTTCTTCGGGGGGCACCAAGAGACCCAGTACTTC.

The rearrangement links TRBV2 to TRBJ2-3, with 9 bases lining up with TRBD2. The CDR3 is 14 amino acids. Germline V gene lookup returns CDR1 SNHLY and CDR2 FYNNEI. V dropped 6 bases and J dropped 2; count of bases not matched to a gene: 3. As DNA, the CDR3 is TGTGCCAGCAGGGGGACTAGCTTCACAGATACGCAGTATTTT. Amino acid sequence: CASRGTSFTDTQYF.

V and J are TRBV27 and TRBJ1-5; 9 positions match TRBD1. The CDR3 consists of 15 residues. J was trimmed by 4 bases and V by 4 bases; bases with no gene match: 5. Germline lookup yields CDR1 MNHEY and CDR2 SMNVEV (reference sequence). The CDR3 coding sequence is TGTGCCAGCAGTTGGGGGACAGGGATGAATCAGCCCCAGCATTTT. Its protein is CASSWGTGMNQPQHF.

The J gene is TRBJ2-1, the V gene TRBV5-1, with a tentative D call TRBD2 (6 bases). Between the trimmed V and J ends, which lost 6 bases and 8 bases, there was a span of 18 bases. The CDR3 runs to 14 residues. Per germline, CDR1 SGHRS and CDR2 YFSETQ. CDR3 nucleotides: TGCGCCAGCACTATGTCGGCGGGAAAGGATGAGCAGTTCTTC. This translates into CASTMSAGKDEQFF.

V and J are TRBV28 and TRBJ2-7; no clear D gene. CDR1 and CDR2 from the germline V gene are MDHEN and SYDVKM. The length of the CDR3 is 12 residues. Trimming left V 3 bases short and J 0 bases short, with 3 bases between. CDR3 coding DNA: TGTGCCAGCAGTTTTGACTCCTACGAGCAGTACTTC. This translates into CASSFDSYEQYF.

The rearrangement uses TRBV19 and TRBJ1-3, with no clear D. Trimming shortened V by 7 bases and J by 2 bases, and 6 bases separated the two germline ends. Germline-derived CDR1 and CDR2 are LNHDA and SQIVND (reference sequence). The CDR3 covers 12 residues. DNA for the CDR3: TGTGCCAGTACAGAGGCTGGAAACACCATATATTTT. Protein product: CASTEAGNTIYF.

The rearrangement links TRBV7-3 to TRBJ2-2; weak D call: TRBD2 (5 bases). Trimming removed 3 bases at V and 8 bases at J, with 10 bases between. Germline values: CDR1 SGHTA, CDR2 FQGTGA. CDR3 length equals 13 residues. CDR3 residues: CASSFPGEGELFF. The CDR3 DNA reads as TGTGCCAGCAGCTTCCCCGGGGAGGGGGAGCTGTTTTTT.

The J gene is TRBJ2-4, the V gene TRBV7-9; no clear D. V lost 1 base and J lost 5, with 3 bases in between. CDR3 length equals 12 residues. From germline, CDR1 is SEHNR and CDR2 FQNEAQ (reference sequence). In DNA form, the CDR3 reads TGTGCCAGCAGCTTAGATCAAAACATTCAGTACTTC. Translated: CASSLDQNIQYF.

This chain links TRBV30 with TRBJ1-2, with a tentative D call TRBD1 (5 bases). In germline, CDR1 is GTSNPN, CDR2 SVGIG (reference sequence). Trimming took off 3 bases at V and 8 bases at J, with 10 bases between the two ends. This CDR3 contains 11 residues. The CDR3 bases are TGTGCCTGGAGAGGGGTCAGGGGCTACACCTTC. Its protein is CAWRGVRGYTF. The whole variable domain, filled in from reference TRBV30 and TRBJ1-2, reads SQTIHQWPATLVQPVGSPLSLECTVEGTSNPNLYWYRQAAGRGLQLLFYSVGIGQISSEVPQNLSASRPQDRQFILSSKKLLLSDSGFYLCAWRGVRGYTFGSGTRLTVV.

This rearrangement joins TRBV6-1 to TRBJ2-2, with TRBD2 identical over 9 bases. CDR3 length: 16 amino acids. CDR1 and CDR2 (germline): MNHNS, SASEGT. V was pared by 1 base and J by 3 bases, with 3 bases of the junction left unmatched. In DNA, the CDR3 is TGTGCCAGCAGTGAAGGCGGGAGGGCCGACACCGGGGAGCTGTTTTTT. Translating it yields CASSEGGRADTGELFF.

The V gene is TRBV6-1, the J gene TRBJ2-7; no clear D. This CDR3 comprises 13 residues. V dropped 6 bases and J dropped 11 bases, with 20 bases sitting between them. Germline CDR1 MNHNS, CDR2 SASEGT. The CDR3 DNA is TGTGCCAGCAGATTACGGTACCTCGAACGGGAGTACTTC. It translates to CASRLRYLEREYF.

V usage is TRBV28 and J usage is TRBJ2-1; no clear D. The V gene's germline CDR1 is MDHEN and CDR2 SYDVKM. Trimming removed 3 bases from V and 0 bases from J, with 12 bases in between. The CDR3 length is 16 residues. The DNA of the CDR3 is TGTGCCAGCAGTTTGGCGACTCTGAGCTCCTACAATGAGCAGTTCTTC. It codes for CASSLATLSSYNEQFF.

V is TRBV20-1 and J is TRBJ2-1; no clear D. The CDR3 has 11 residues. V was cut by 3 bases and J by 6 bases, with 6 bases left in between. Germline values: CDR1 DFQATT, CDR2 SNEGSKA (reference sequence). CDR3 in DNA: TGCAGTGCTAGGGGTCCCAATGAGCAGTTCTTC. This encodes CSARGPNEQFF.

The V and J genes are TRBV9 and TRBJ2-7; D unclear. V shed 0 bases and J shed 5 bases, with 3 bases lying between them. This CDR3 has 11 amino acids. In germline, CDR1 is SGDLS, CDR2 YYNGEE. The chain's CDR3 is CASSVGNEQYF. In DNA form, the CDR3 reads TGTGCCAGCAGCGTAGGGAACGAGCAGTACTTC.

CDR3 loop: CASGLVPSPRQGNQPQHF. DNA of the CDR3: TGTGCTAGTGGTTTGGTCCCCTCCCCCAGACAGGGGAATCAGCCCCAGCATTTT. The chain employs TRBV12-5 and TRBJ1-5, with TRBD1 matching over 8 bases. Trimming at V came to 0 bases and at J to 4 bases, leaving 11 bases not matched to a gene. The V gene's germline CDR1 is LGHNT and CDR2 FRNRAP. The CDR3 spans 18 residues.

The CDR3 DNA sequence: TGTGCCAGCACCCCTGGGGAGGGGGCTTGGGAGACCCAGTACTTC. It specifies CASTPGEGAWETQYF. The rearrangement joins TRBV9 to TRBJ2-5; D might be TRBD1 or TRBD2, each matching 7 bases. Trimming pared 6 bases from V and 5 bases from J, leaving 20 bases between. This CDR3 is built from 15 residues. The germline gives CDR1 SGDLS, CDR2 YYNGEE. Using reference TRBV9 and TRBJ2-5 for the parts outside the CDR3, the full variable domain is DSGVTQTPKHLITATGQRVTLRCSPRSGDLSVYWYQQSLDQGLQFLIQYYNGEERAKGNILERFSAQQFPDLHSELNLSSLELGDSALYFCASTPGEGAWETQYFGPGTRLLVL.

This rearrangement joins TRBV27 to TRBJ2-1, with 8 bases identical to TRBD1. With V trimmed by 4 bases and J by 2 bases, 4 bases remained unmatched. The length of the CDR3 is 15 residues. Germline V gene lookup returns CDR1 MNHEY and CDR2 SMNVEV (reference sequence). The CDR3 here is CASSSDRGPYNEQFF. In DNA, the CDR3 is TGTGCCAGCAGTTCAGACAGGGGACCCTACAATGAGCAGTTCTTC.